This T cell receptor (beta chain) was retrieved from a study of blood T cell repertoires in COVID-19. Across the study: In each case, the material was cDNA or gDNA derived from T cells, B-cell-depleted T cells, or PBMCs.

Sequencing used immunoSEQ multiplex PCR; TCRdb keeps in-frame clones, though not all of them. The table has roughly 250,000 clones, more than 85% seen once. This clonotype was obtained from a man aged 35-49 years who had recovered from COVID-19. The sequencing input was PBMCs or T cells enriched from blood (not recorded which).

The CDR3 sequence: CASSSTEGGASGANVLTF. CDR3 DNA sequence: TGTGCCAGCAGCTCTACTGAAGGGGGGGCCTCTGGGGCCAACGTCCTGACTTTC. The V call is TRBV5-4, the J call TRBJ2-6; TRBD2 might be the D (7 bases). CDR1 is SGHNT and CDR2 is YYREEE in the germline V gene (reference sequence). CDR3 length: 18 amino acids. The V gene lost 3 bases and the J gene lost 0 bases, with 16 bases spanning the gap.